Presented here are 18 T cell receptor beta chains from one specimen sequenced in a study of CD8+CD57+ T cells in acquired aplastic anemia. TCR beta VDJ and CDR3 profiles were obtained from a genomic DNA template. One entry per CDR3 protein, called by TCRdb with MiXCR from the reads. This sample yields around 150,000 distinct CDR3 sequences, of which 45% to 55% are seen a single time; roughly 30% belongs to the top ten. Patients chosen for sequencing had shown CD8+CD57+ cell expansion by flow cytometry. Source material: sorted CD4+, CD8+, or CD8+CD57+ T cells (not recorded which) from PBMCs. Receptor source: a human donor with aplastic anemia.

The genes are TRBV20-1 and TRBJ2-3; D unclear. CDR3 length: 13 amino acids. The germline gives CDR1 DFQATT, CDR2 SNEGSKA (reference sequence). The germline V and J ends were trimmed by 2 bases and 0 bases, with 6 bases remaining between them. CDR3 sequence reads: CSARRDSTDTQYF. The CDR3 DNA is TGCAGTGCTAGAAGGGATAGCACAGATACGCAGTATTTT.

In this sample, this clonotype turned up many times. The chain joins TRBV7-6 to TRBJ2-3; D call uncertain. Trimming shortened V by 0 bases and J by 1 base, and 2 bases separated the two germline ends. Germline CDR1 and CDR2: SGHVS and FNYEAQ. CDR3 length equals 13 residues. The CDR3 sequence: CASSLARTDTQYF. CDR3 in DNA: TGTGCCAGCAGCTTAGCTCGCACAGATACGCAGTATTTT. The full variable domain, its missing parts supplied by reference TRBV7-6 and TRBJ2-3, is GAGVSQSPRYKVTKRGQDVALRCDPISGHVSLYWYRQALGQGPEFLTYFNYEAQQDKSGLPNDRFSAERPEGSISTLTIQRTEQRDSAMYRCASSLARTDTQYFGPGTRLTVL.

This clonotype occurred many times. The rearrangement uses TRBV20-1 and TRBJ1-2, with D uncertain. CDR1 is DFQATT, CDR2 SNEGSKA, per germline (reference sequence). This CDR3 is built from 13 residues. Trimming left V 7 bases short and J 3 bases short, with 15 bases between. CDR3 coding DNA: TGCAGTGTAACCTCACCTGCATACTATGGCTACACCTTC. Encoded protein: CSVTSPAYYGYTF.

The chain joins TRBV30 to TRBJ2-3, with D unresolved. Germline V CDR1 and CDR2: GTSNPN, SVGIG (reference sequence). Trimming took off 3 bases at V and 3 bases at J, with 7 bases between the two ends. The CDR3 sequence is 12 residues long. In DNA, the CDR3 is TGTGCCTGGAGGGGTCCGACAGATACGCAGTATTTT. Its translation is CAWRGPTDTQYF. The full variable domain, its missing parts supplied by reference TRBV30 and TRBJ2-3, is SQTIHQWPATLVQPVGSPLSLECTVEGTSNPNLYWYRQAAGRGLQLLFYSVGIGQISSEVPQNLSASRPQDRQFILSSKKLLLSDSGFYLCAWRGPTDTQYFGPGTRLTVL.

The chain is built from TRBV20-1 and TRBJ2-5; unclear D gene. The CDR3 sequence is 12 residues long. The germline V gene encodes CDR1 DFQATT and CDR2 SNEGSKA (reference sequence). With 3 bases removed from V and 2 bases from J, the gap between germline ends came to 7 bases. The CDR3 region is CSASGPQETQYF. CDR3 nucleotide sequence: TGCAGTGCTAGCGGACCTCAAGAGACCCAGTACTTC.

Worth noting for this clonotype: With a much larger clone just one base away, this may be a read error. The chain has TRBV10-3 and TRBJ1-5; D is uncertain. Germline loops: CDR1 ENHRY, CDR2 SYGVKD. The V gene lost 5 bases and the J gene lost 2 bases, with 13 bases spanning the gap. The CDR3 extends over 15 amino acids. CDR3 coding DNA: TGTGCCATCAGTTACTACAGCTCAGGCAATCAGCCCCAGCATTTT. Its protein is CAISYYSSGNQPQHF.

The V and J genes are TRBV7-3 and TRBJ2-2, with D hard to call. The CDR3 is 15 amino acids. Germline V lookup: CDR1 SGHTA, CDR2 FQGTGA. Trimming pared 5 bases from V and 4 bases from J, leaving 14 bases between. CDR3 residues: CASSVNVGLTGELFF. The CDR3 region has the DNA TGTGCCAGCAGCGTTAACGTAGGGCTCACCGGGGAGCTGTTTTTT.

The chain uses TRBV6-1 and TRBJ1-6, with D perhaps TRBD1 (5 bases). The V end was cut by 4 bases, the J end by 8 bases, with 12 bases between. CDR1 is MNHNS and CDR2 is SASEGT in the germline V gene. This CDR3 spans 14 amino acids. CDR3 loop: CASSGRGSDSPLHF. For the CDR3, the DNA is TGTGCCAGCAGTGGGAGGGGCTCAGATTCACCCCTCCACTTT.

Only a few counts were recorded for this clonotype. V usage is TRBV6-6 and J usage is TRBJ2-1; 9 bases align to TRBD2. V lost 0 bases and J lost 6; bases outside the gene matches: 3. Germline CDR1 MNHNY, CDR2 SVGAGI (reference sequence). The CDR3 has 15 amino acids. The CDR3 region has the DNA TGTGCCAGCAGTTACTCTCTAGCGGGACTCAATGAGCAGTTCTTC. It codes for CASSYSLAGLNEQFF.

In regard to this clonotype: Likely a read error: the CDR3 ends without its conserved phenylalanine or tryptophan. CDR3 loop: CASSLSGTGATYEQYL. CDR3 coding DNA: TGTGCCAGCAGCCTTTCCGGGACAGGGGCCACCTACGAGCAGTACCTC. V is TRBV11-1 and J is TRBJ2-7; TRBD1 agrees at 10 bases. CDR1 is SGHAT and CDR2 is FQDESV in the germline V gene (reference sequence). Trimming took 5 bases from V and 2 from J; bases not matched to a gene: 9. This CDR3 spans 16 amino acids.

The chain has TRBV25-1 and TRBJ2-5; a possible D gene is TRBD1 (6 bases). Trimming removed 6 bases from V and 0 bases from J, with 17 bases in between. The CDR3 length is 16 residues. In germline, CDR1 is MGHDK, CDR2 SYGVNS. CDR3 amino acids: CASSLGRQVYQETQYF. CDR3 coding DNA: TGTGCCAGCAGCTTAGGGCGACAGGTGTACCAAGAGACCCAGTACTTC.

This chain uses TRBV29-1 with TRBJ2-3; 9 positions match TRBD2. The V and J ends lost 6 bases and 1 base, in that order; junction bases with no gene match: 11. The germline V gene has CDR1 SQVTM and CDR2 ANQGSEA. The CDR3 covers 16 residues. CDR3 in amino acids: CSVGLAGRLGTDTQYF. Here the CDR3 DNA reads TGCAGCGTCGGGCTAGCGGGAAGGTTGGGCACAGATACGCAGTATTTT.

This chain links TRBV20-1 with TRBJ2-1; either TRBD1 or TRBD2 may supply D (5 bases each). The CDR3 sequence is 14 residues long. The ends were cut back, 1 base at V and 0 bases at J, with 7 bases in the middle. From germline, CDR1 is DFQATT and CDR2 SNEGSKA (reference sequence). This CDR3 reads CSARAGGSYNEQFF. Here the CDR3 DNA reads TGCAGTGCTAGAGCTGGGGGCTCCTACAATGAGCAGTTCTTC.

The chain combines TRBV24-1 with TRBJ2-1, with TRBD2 matching 14 bases. After removal of 2 bases from V and 8 bases from J, the junction contained 4 bases not matched to a gene. The CDR3 runs to 16 residues. Germline values: CDR1 KGHDR, CDR2 SFDVKD. In DNA, the CDR3 is TGTGCCACCAGTGATTACGGGACTAGCGGGAGTTATGAGCAGTTCTTC. Translation gives CATSDYGTSGSYEQFF.

The V gene is TRBV9, the J gene TRBJ1-2, with no clear D. CDR1 and CDR2 (germline): SGDLS, YYNGEE. The V end was cut by 7 bases, the J end by 8 bases, with 24 bases between. There are 15 residues in the CDR3. CDR3 residues: CASGPASQVERGYTF. In DNA, the CDR3 is TGTGCCAGCGGGCCCGCATCTCAGGTGGAGAGGGGCTACACCTTC.

The J gene is TRBJ1-5, the V gene TRBV5-1; maybe TRBD1 (5 bases). CDR1 and CDR2 from the germline V gene are SGHRS and YFSETQ. V dropped 0 bases and J dropped 4 bases, with 14 bases sitting between them. The length of the CDR3 is 16 residues. The CDR3 DNA sequence: TGCGCCAGCAGCTTGGGGGGACCCCCTGAAAATCAGCCCCAGCATTTT. This translates into CASSLGGPPENQPQHF.

The rearrangement links TRBV29-1 to TRBJ1-2; the match to TRBD1 covers 7 bases. The CDR3 has 16 amino acids. Germline CDR1 SQVTM, CDR2 ANQGSEA. J gave up 5 bases and V 1 base, and 13 bases lay outside the gene matches. CDR3 region: CSVEGTGDPKHYGYTF. DNA for the CDR3: TGCAGCGTTGAAGGAACAGGGGACCCAAAGCATTATGGCTACACCTTC.

This clonotype came up many times. The chain links TRBV24-1 to TRBJ2-2, with D possibly being TRBD1 (5 bases). The V and J ends lost 0 bases and 5 bases respectively, with 12 bases between them. Germline assignment: CDR1 KGHDR and CDR2 SFDVKD. This CDR3 has 16 amino acids. The CDR3 is CATSDLGAGLTGELFF. In DNA form, the CDR3 reads TGTGCCACCAGTGATTTGGGGGCAGGGCTTACCGGGGAGCTGTTTTTT.